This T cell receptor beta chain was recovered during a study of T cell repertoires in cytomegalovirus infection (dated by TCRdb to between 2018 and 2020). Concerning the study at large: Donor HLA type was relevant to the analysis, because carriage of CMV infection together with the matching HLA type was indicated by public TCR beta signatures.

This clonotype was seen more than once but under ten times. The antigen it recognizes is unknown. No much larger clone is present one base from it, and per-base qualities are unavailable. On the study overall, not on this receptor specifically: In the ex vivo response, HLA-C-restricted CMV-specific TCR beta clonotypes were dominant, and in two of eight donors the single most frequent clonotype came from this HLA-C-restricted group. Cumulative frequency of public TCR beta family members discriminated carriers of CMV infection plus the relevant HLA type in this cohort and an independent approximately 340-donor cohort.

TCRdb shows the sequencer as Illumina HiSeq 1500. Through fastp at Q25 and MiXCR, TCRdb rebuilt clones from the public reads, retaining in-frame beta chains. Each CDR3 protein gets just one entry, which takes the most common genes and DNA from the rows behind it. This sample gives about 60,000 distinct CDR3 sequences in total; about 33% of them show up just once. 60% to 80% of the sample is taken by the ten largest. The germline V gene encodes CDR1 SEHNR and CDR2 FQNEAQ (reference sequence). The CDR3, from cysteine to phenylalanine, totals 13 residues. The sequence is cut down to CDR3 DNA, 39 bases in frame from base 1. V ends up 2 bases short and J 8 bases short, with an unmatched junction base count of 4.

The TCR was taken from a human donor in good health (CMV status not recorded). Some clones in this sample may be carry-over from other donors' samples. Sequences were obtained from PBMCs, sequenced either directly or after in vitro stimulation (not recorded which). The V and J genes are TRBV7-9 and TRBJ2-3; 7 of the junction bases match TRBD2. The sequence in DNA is TGTGCCAGCAGCTTAACCTTAGCGGGTACGCAGTATTTT. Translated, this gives CASSLTLAGTQYF.